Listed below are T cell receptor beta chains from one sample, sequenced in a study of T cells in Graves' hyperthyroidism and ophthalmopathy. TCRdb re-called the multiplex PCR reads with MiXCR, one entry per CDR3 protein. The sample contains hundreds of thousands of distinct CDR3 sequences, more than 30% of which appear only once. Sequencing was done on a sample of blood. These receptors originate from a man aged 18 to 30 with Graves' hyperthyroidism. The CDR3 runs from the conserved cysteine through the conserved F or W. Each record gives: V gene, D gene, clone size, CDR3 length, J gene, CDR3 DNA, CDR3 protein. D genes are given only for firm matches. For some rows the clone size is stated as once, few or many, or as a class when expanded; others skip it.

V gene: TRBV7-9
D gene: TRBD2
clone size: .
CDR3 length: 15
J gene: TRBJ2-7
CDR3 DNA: TGTGCCAGCAGCCCCCGGACTAGCGCTCACTACGAGCAGTACTTC
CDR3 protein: CASSPRTSAHYEQYF

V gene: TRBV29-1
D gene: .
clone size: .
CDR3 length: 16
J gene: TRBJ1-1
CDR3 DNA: TGCAGCGTTGAAGGGCAGGTCGGCACTAAGAACACTGAAGCTTTCTTT
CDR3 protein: CSVEGQVGTKNTEAFF

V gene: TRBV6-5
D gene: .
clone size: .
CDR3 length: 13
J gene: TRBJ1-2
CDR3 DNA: TGTGCCAGCGAGAGGAAGGCAAACTATGGCTACACCTTC
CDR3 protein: CASERKANYGYTF

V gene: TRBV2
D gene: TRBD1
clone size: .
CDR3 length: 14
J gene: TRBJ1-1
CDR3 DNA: TGTGCCAGCAGTTATCAACAGGGGATCAGTCAAGCTTTCTTT
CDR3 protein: CASSYQQGISQAFF

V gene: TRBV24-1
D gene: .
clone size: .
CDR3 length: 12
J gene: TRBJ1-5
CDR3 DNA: TGTGCCAGCAGGATTAGCGATCAGCCCCAGCATTTT
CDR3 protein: CASRISDQPQHF

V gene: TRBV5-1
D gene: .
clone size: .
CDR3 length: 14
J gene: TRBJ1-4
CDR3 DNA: TGCGCCAGCAGCTTAACCAGGTTTAATGAAAAACTGTTTTTT
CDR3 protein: CASSLTRFNEKLFF

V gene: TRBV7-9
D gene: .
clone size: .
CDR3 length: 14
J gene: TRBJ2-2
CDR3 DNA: TGTGCCAGCAGTTTCCGCGGTTACACCGGGGAGCTGTTTTTT
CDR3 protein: CASSFRGYTGELFF

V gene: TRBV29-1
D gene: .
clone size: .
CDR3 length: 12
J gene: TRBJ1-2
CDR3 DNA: TGCAGCGTTGAGGGGGCTTACCATGGCTACACCTTC
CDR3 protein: CSVEGAYHGYTF

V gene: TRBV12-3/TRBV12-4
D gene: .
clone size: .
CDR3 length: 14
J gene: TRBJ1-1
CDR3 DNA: TGTGCCAGCATCTTTACAGGAGTGAACACTGAAGCTTTCTTT
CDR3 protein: CASIFTGVNTEAFF

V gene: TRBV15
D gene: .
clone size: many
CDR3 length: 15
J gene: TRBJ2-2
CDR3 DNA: TGTGCCACCAGCAGAGACTTTGCGAACACCGGGGAGCTGTTTTTT
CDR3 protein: CATSRDFANTGELFF

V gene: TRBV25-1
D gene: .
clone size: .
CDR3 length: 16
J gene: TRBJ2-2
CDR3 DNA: TGTGCCAGCAGCCAATCCGTGGGAAGAGACACCGGGGAGCTGTTTTTT
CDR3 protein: CASSQSVGRDTGELFF

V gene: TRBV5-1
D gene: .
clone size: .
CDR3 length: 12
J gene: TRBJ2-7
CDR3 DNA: TGCGCCAGCAGTGGCGGATCCTGCGAGCAGTACTTC
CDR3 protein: CASSGGSCEQYF

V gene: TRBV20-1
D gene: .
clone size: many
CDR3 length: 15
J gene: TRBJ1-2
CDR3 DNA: TGCAGTGCTAGAGATGAACGGGGTTCGTACTATGGCTACACCTTC
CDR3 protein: CSARDERGSYYGYTF